The rows below give T cell receptor beta chains drawn from one sample of a study of regulatory T cells in long-lasting Graves disease. TCRdb itself ran the multiplex PCR reads through MiXCR, one entry per CDR3 protein. The sample consists of 450,000 to 600,000 distinct CDR3 sequences, 15% to 20% of them appearing once. These records were also assigned to another study, of T cells in Graves' hyperthyroidism and ophthalmopathy.

This specimen was peripheral blood mononuclear cells (PBMCs), taken at new diagnosis, from a patient treated with antithyroid drugs. The receptors derive from a man in his forties with Graves disease. Each CDR3 is given with its conserved first and last residue. A D gene is named only where the DNA matches it firmly. Some rows have no size entry. The others give once, few or many, or a class for an expanded clone.

>-|13|TRBJ2-1|TRBV10-3|TRBD1
TGTGCCATTTCCCCCGGGACAGGGTATGAGCAGTTCTTC
CAISPGTGYEQFF
>many|14|TRBJ2-7|TRBV20-1|TRBD2
TGCAGTGCCAGAGGGACTAGCGGAGTGTACGAGCAGTACTTC
CSARGTSGVYEQYF
>many|14|TRBJ2-3|TRBV3-1|-
TGTGCCAGCAGCCCAGCGGGCATGGGAGATACGCAGTATTTT
CASSPAGMGDTQYF
>many|17|TRBJ2-1|TRBV2|TRBD2
TGTGCCAGCAGTGAACGACTAGCGGGAGGGCTAAACAATGAGCAGTTCTTC
CASSERLAGGLNNEQFF
>few|16|TRBJ2-2|TRBV9|TRBD2
TGTGCCAGCAGCGTGGGGACTAGCGGGAACACCGGGGAGCTGTTTTTT
CASSVGTSGNTGELFF
>many|16|TRBJ2-3|TRBV12-3/TRBV12-4|TRBD2
TGTGCCAGCAGTTGGACGCTAGCGGGAGGGGAAGATACGCAGTATTTT
CASSWTLAGGEDTQYF
>many|14|TRBJ2-1|TRBV6-2/TRBV6-3|TRBD2
TGTGCCAGCAGTCCGGGACTAGCGGGAAGTGAGCAGTTCTTC
CASSPGLAGSEQFF
>many|18|TRBJ2-7|TRBV29-1|TRBD2
TGCAGCGTTGAAGTGGGGACTAGCGGCAACAGAGGGTCCTACGAGCAGTACTTC
CSVEVGTSGNRGSYEQYF
>-|15|TRBJ2-7|TRBV5-1|TRBD2
TGTGCCAGCAGCTCGCAACGACTAGCGGGAAACGAGCAGTACTTC
CASSSQRLAGNEQYF
>-|15|TRBJ2-2|TRBV7-9|TRBD1
TGTGCCAGCAGCTCCGTTACAGGGGTCGGCGGGGAGCTGTTTTTT
CASSSVTGVGGELFF
>many|12|TRBJ2-7|TRBV2|-
TGTGCCAGCAACCCTCATTTCCACGAGCAGTACTTC
CASNPHFHEQYF
>many|16|TRBJ2-7|TRBV13|TRBD1
TGTGCCAGCAGCTTAGACAGGGGGCGCGGGTCCTACGAGCAGTACTTC
CASSLDRGRGSYEQYF
>-|16|TRBJ1-5|TRBV20-1|-
TGCAGTGCTAGAGATCTGAGGGTTGGGATTGGGCAGCCCCAGCATTTT
CSARDLRVGIGQPQHF
>-|17|TRBJ1-1|TRBV12-3/TRBV12-4|TRBD1
TGTGCCAGCAGTGCCCTACAGGGGCATTCCTCGGGCACTGAAGCTTTCTTT
CASSALQGHSSGTEAFF
>-|20|TRBJ2-1|TRBV29-1|TRBD1
TGCAGCGTCGATGACAGGGGGCGTATGACCGGGACACGGGGTGGTTATGAGCAGTTCTTC
CSVDDRGRMTGTRGGYEQFF
>many|15|TRBJ1-6|TRBV2|TRBD1
TGTGCCAGCAGTGAAGAAACAGGGGGAGGGTCACCCCTCCACTTT
CASSEETGGGSPLHF
>many|15|TRBJ2-7|TRBV5-1|-
TGCGCCAGCAGCTCCGATTTGGCCCTTTCCTACGAGCAGTACTTC
CASSSDLALSYEQYF